A single sample gave rise to the 32 T cell receptor beta chains below, sequenced in a study of radiotherapy plus CTLA-4 blockade in lung cancer. The protocol was immunoSEQ multiplex PCR, while the TCRdb copy is restricted to in-frame clones and leaves out a portion. Of about 51,000 clones in the sample, 75% to 85% were seen once. The sample consisted of peripheral blood, taken from a patient treated with radiotherapy plus ipilimumab. Receptors were obtained from a human donor with non-small cell lung cancer who had a complete response to radiotherapy plus ipilimumab.

The CDR3 reads CASSIQRERDTQYF. The CDR3 nucleotides are TGTGCCAGCAGCATCCAGCGGGAGAGAGATACGCAGTATTTT. This chain connects TRBV7-9 to TRBJ2-3, with 8 bases identical to TRBD2. V lost 5 bases to trimming and J lost 5 bases; unmatched junction nucleotides: 6. From germline, CDR1 is SEHNR and CDR2 FQNEAQ (reference sequence). This CDR3 is built from 14 residues.

This clone has only a few counts. The rearrangement links TRBV30 to TRBJ2-7, with D hard to call. Germline V gene lookup returns CDR1 GTSNPN and CDR2 SVGIG (reference sequence). Trimming shortened V by 1 base and J by 3 bases, and 10 bases separated the two germline ends. The CDR3 has 13 amino acids. The CDR3 DNA reads TGTGCCTGGAGTGCTGCTTTTCACTACGAGCAGTACGTC. It encodes CAWSAAFHYEQYV.

J is TRBJ1-1 and V is TRBV11-2, with D possibly being TRBD1 (6 bases). Trimming took 2 bases from V and 2 from J, leaving 12 bases between them. CDR1 and CDR2 from the germline V gene are SGHAT and FQNNGV. The CDR3 has 15 amino acids. The CDR3 reads CASSLSPTGNTEAFF. The CDR3, as DNA: TGTGCCAGCAGCTTAAGCCCGACAGGAAACACTGAAGCTTTCTTT.

This clone has a handful of counts. V is TRBV5-8 and J is TRBJ1-2; D is undetermined. V was cut by 2 bases and J by 4 bases, with 9 bases left in between. The germline gives CDR1 SGHTS, CDR2 YDEGEE. This CDR3 contains 13 residues. The CDR3 here is CASSLEGPYGYTF. CDR3 coding DNA: TGTGCCAGCAGCTTAGAGGGCCCCTATGGCTACACCTTC.

The chain links TRBV27 to TRBJ2-7; 9 bases fit TRBD1. The CDR3 has 14 residues. The V segment lost 8 bases and the J segment 4 bases; nucleotides outside the gene matches: 9. Germline assignment: CDR1 MNHEY and CDR2 SMNVEV (reference sequence). The CDR3 loop reads CASHPGQGQYEQYF. In nucleotides, the CDR3 is TGTGCCAGCCACCCGGGACAGGGACAGTACGAGCAGTACTTC.

This sequence joins TRBV7-2 and TRBJ1-3; 10 bases are shared with TRBD1. The CDR3 spans 16 residues. The junction had 6 bases not matched to a gene; V was cut back by 5 bases and J by 2 bases. The V gene's germline CDR1 is SGHTA and CDR2 FQGNSA. Here the CDR3 DNA reads TGTGCCAGCAGCGCGGGACAGGGGAAGACTGGAAACACCATATATTTT. Its translation: CASSAGQGKTGNTIYF.

This clone was counted only a few times. The chain couples TRBV5-6 to TRBJ2-5; possibly TRBD2 for D (6 bases). Germline V gene lookup returns CDR1 SGHDT and CDR2 YYEEEE. The CDR3 sequence is 16 residues long. Trimming shortened V by 0 bases and J by 5 bases, and 17 bases separated the two germline ends. Here the CDR3 reads CASSLGSGDFGETQYF. CDR3 in DNA: TGTGCCAGCAGCTTGGGGTCCGGGGACTTTGGGGAGACCCAGTACTTC.

This chain joins TRBV30 and TRBJ1-1; TRBD1 might be the D (6 bases). Germline V gene lookup returns CDR1 GTSNPN and CDR2 SVGIG (reference sequence). The CDR3 covers 13 residues. Trimming removed 7 bases at V and 4 bases at J, with 16 bases between. CDR3 protein: CASRDKRTTEAFF. As DNA, the CDR3 is TGTGCCTCTAGGGACAAACGAACCACTGAAGCTTTCTTT.

This clone was observed a single time. V is TRBV4-1 and J is TRBJ1-1, with 8 positions matching TRBD1. CDR1 and CDR2 from the germline V gene are MGHRA and YSYEKL. V trimming: 7 bases; J trimming: 0 bases; junction bases outside the gene matches: 10. The CDR3 sequence is 16 residues long. CDR3 loop: CASNKGQGGMNTEAFF. DNA of the CDR3: TGCGCCAGCAATAAAGGACAGGGAGGAATGAACACTGAAGCTTTCTTT.

The gene calls are TRBV10-1 and TRBJ1-1, with D perhaps TRBD1 (5 bases). Trimming removed 6 bases from V and 6 bases from J, with 14 bases in between. Germline assignment: CDR1 WNHNN and CDR2 SYGVQD (reference sequence). The CDR3 has 13 amino acids. The CDR3 protein is CASSLGGSAEAFF. CDR3 nucleotides: TGCGCCAGCAGCCTGGGGGGGAGCGCTGAAGCTTTCTTT.

This sequence joins TRBV28 and TRBJ2-1, with a weak D call TRBD2 (7 bases). CDR3 length: 15 residues. Germline CDR1 and CDR2: MDHEN and SYDVKM. V gave up 2 bases and J gave up 11 bases, with 19 bases separating them. The chain's CDR3 is CASSLGGGPAGKQFF. As DNA, the CDR3 is TGTGCCAGCAGTTTAGGCGGGGGCCCAGCGGGCAAGCAGTTCTTC.

The chain joins TRBV29-1 to TRBJ2-5; no firm D call. The V gene lost 0 bases and the J gene lost 5 bases, with 10 bases spanning the gap. The CDR3 contains 13 residues. Per the germline V gene, CDR1 is SQVTM and CDR2 is ANQGSEA. The CDR3 coding sequence is TGCAGCGTTGAAGAGGCCCAGAGGGAGACCCAGTACTTC. Amino acids: CSVEEAQRETQYF. Full variable domain (missing parts from reference TRBV29-1 and TRBJ2-5): SAVISQKPSRDICQRGTSLTIQCQVDSQVTMMFWYRQQPGQSLTLIATANQGSEATYESGFVIDKFPISRPNLTFSTLTVSNMSPEDSSIYLCSVEEAQRETQYFGPGTRLLVL.

The chain is built from TRBV6-6 and TRBJ2-2, with 7 bases fitting TRBD2. The CDR3 loop spans 12 amino acids. CDR1 is MNHNY, CDR2 SVGAGI, per germline (reference sequence). The V and J ends lost 7 bases and 7 bases, in that order; junction bases with no gene match: 3. The DNA for the CDR3 is TGTGCCAGCAATACGGGAGGCGGGGAGCTGTTTTTT. It is translated as CASNTGGGELFF.

This clone appeared a few times. The chain combines TRBV30 with TRBJ1-2; 7 bases match TRBD1. CDR1 is GTSNPN, CDR2 SVGIG, per germline (reference sequence). Losses at the gene ends were 0 bases for V and 8 bases for J; bases not matched to a gene: 6. This CDR3 contains 13 residues. CDR3 nucleotide sequence: TGTGCCTGGAGTGTACGGCAGGGGGTGGGCTACACCTTC. Protein product: CAWSVRQGVGYTF.

The CDR3 region is CASSQDRLLNIQYF. CDR3 coding DNA: TGTGCCAGCAGCCAAGACAGGTTATTAAACATTCAGTACTTC. The chain has TRBV27 and TRBJ2-4, with D possibly being TRBD1 (6 bases). Germline assignment: CDR1 MNHEY and CDR2 SMNVEV (reference sequence). V lost 6 bases and J 6 bases, leaving 15 bases between the germline ends. The CDR3 is made up of 14 amino acids.

Only a few counts were recorded for this clone. V gene TRBV7-9 combines with J gene TRBJ1-3; a possible D gene is TRBD1 (5 bases). Trimming removed 3 bases from V and 5 bases from J, with 5 bases in between. Germline V CDR1 and CDR2: SEHNR, FQNEAQ (reference sequence). The CDR3 is 12 amino acids. The DNA for the CDR3 is TGTGCCAGCAGCTTGGACAGAAACACCATATATTTT. As protein: CASSLDRNTIYF.

The chain carries TRBV7-2 and TRBJ1-6; D may be TRBD1 (6 bases). From germline, CDR1 is SGHTA and CDR2 FQGNSA. V was clipped by 6 bases and J by 5 bases, with 17 bases between them. CDR3 size: 16 residues. The CDR3 DNA sequence: TGTGCCAGCAGGAGGACTGGGGGCTGGGATAATTCACCCCTCCACTTT. It specifies CASRRTGGWDNSPLHF.

The V call is TRBV9, the J call TRBJ2-1; TRBD2 might be the D (6 bases). The CDR3 has 14 residues. Per the germline V gene, CDR1 is SGDLS and CDR2 is YYNGEE. V shed 2 bases and J shed 8 bases, with 14 bases lying between them. The CDR3 here is CASSVPGLVDEQFF. The CDR3 nucleotides read TGTGCCAGCAGCGTGCCGGGACTTGTCGATGAGCAGTTCTTC.

Only a few counts were recorded for this clone. The chain employs TRBV12-5 and TRBJ2-1, with TRBD2 matching 14 bases. Trimming took 5 bases from V and 8 from J; bases not matched to a gene: 8. Germline V gene lookup returns CDR1 LGHNT and CDR2 FRNRAP. The length of the CDR3 is 16 residues. For the CDR3, the DNA is TGTGCTAGTGGTCGGGCCGGGACTAGCGGGGGCTATGAGCAGTTCTTC. Its protein is CASGRAGTSGGYEQFF.

V is TRBV5-6 and J is TRBJ2-2; D possibly corresponds to TRBD1 (5 bases). Per the germline V gene, CDR1 is SGHDT and CDR2 is YYEEEE. Between the trimmed V and J ends, which lost 2 bases and 6 bases, there was a span of 8 bases. The CDR3 runs 13 residues. CDR3 in amino acids: CASSLAGPGELFF. The CDR3 nucleotides read TGTGCCAGCAGCTTAGCAGGGCCCGGGGAGCTGTTTTTT.

This rearrangement joins TRBV29-1 to TRBJ1-2; TRBD1 matches 7 bases. The J segment lost 4 bases and the V segment lost 4 bases, leaving 6 bases of the junction unmatched. The CDR3 covers 13 residues. Germline V gene data show CDR1 as SQVTM and CDR2 as ANQGSEA. The CDR3 bases are TGCAGCGTTGGAGGGGGCGTCGGCTATGGCTACACCTTC. Its protein product is CSVGGGVGYGYTF.

V and J are TRBV15 and TRBJ2-3; TRBD1 matches at 8 bases. The V and J ends lost 3 bases and 0 bases, in that order; junction bases with no gene match: 5. The V gene's germline CDR1 is LNHNV and CDR2 YYDKDF (reference sequence). The CDR3 sequence is 16 residues long. CDR3 in amino acids: CATSSNRDRSTDTQYF. The CDR3 DNA reads as TGTGCCACCAGCAGCAATCGGGACAGGAGCACAGATACGCAGTATTTT.

The J gene is TRBJ1-2, the V gene TRBV30; 7 nucleotides line up with TRBD1. V shed 5 bases and J 4 bases; nucleotides not matched to a gene: 7. CDR1 is GTSNPN, CDR2 SVGIG, per germline (reference sequence). This CDR3 region has 13 residues. For the CDR3, the DNA is TGTGCCTGGTCCCGAGGACAGGTCTATGGCTACACCTTC. The encoded protein is CAWSRGQVYGYTF.

The chain links TRBV7-2 to TRBJ1-5; no reliable D call. Germline V gene sequence: CDR1 SGHTA, CDR2 FQGNSA. The CDR3 has 13 residues. The germline V and J ends were trimmed by 2 bases and 2 bases, with 4 bases remaining between them. The CDR3 DNA is TGTGCCAGCAGCTTATCGGGCAATCAGCCCCAGCATTTT. It specifies CASSLSGNQPQHF.

The chain joins TRBV11-3 to TRBJ1-1; TRBD1 matches 9 bases. Looked up from germline, CDR1 is SGHNT and CDR2 is YENEEA. The CDR3 runs to 15 residues. Losses at the gene ends were 5 bases for V and 7 bases for J; bases not matched to a gene: 11. CDR3 loop: CASSPGTGLTGEAFF. DNA for the CDR3: TGTGCCAGCAGCCCGGGGACAGGGCTAACTGGTGAAGCTTTCTTT.

This clone showed up just once. The chain links TRBV19 to TRBJ2-1; D possibly corresponds to TRBD1 (6 bases). Per the germline V gene, CDR1 is LNHDA and CDR2 is SQIVND (reference sequence). The CDR3 extends over 13 amino acids. The V and J ends lost 6 bases and 5 bases respectively, with 11 bases between them. The CDR3 protein is CASRGTLNNEQFF. CDR3 in DNA: TGTGCCAGTAGAGGGACACTCAACAATGAGCAGTTCTTC.

The rearrangement uses TRBV27 and TRBJ2-3; the match to TRBD2 covers 8 bases. Trimming at V came to 6 bases and at J to 2 bases, leaving 10 bases not matched to a gene. The CDR3 length is 16 residues. Per the germline V gene, CDR1 is MNHEY and CDR2 is SMNVEV (reference sequence). The CDR3 nucleotides are TGTGCCAGCAGCATCGCAGCGGGAGTGGACACAGATACGCAGTATTTT. Amino acid sequence: CASSIAAGVDTDTQYF.

The chain has TRBV2 and TRBJ2-3; D not certain. V dropped 1 base and J dropped 5 bases, with 10 bases sitting between them. Germline V gene data show CDR1 as SNHLY and CDR2 as FYNNEI. The CDR3 has 14 residues. The chain's CDR3 is CASSEGAAVDTQYF. CDR3 coding DNA: TGTGCCAGCAGTGAAGGCGCGGCGGTAGATACGCAGTATTTT.

The chain combines TRBV7-2 with TRBJ2-5, with a possible D match to TRBD2 (5 bases). Between the trimmed V and J ends, which lost 6 bases and 0 bases, there was a span of 5 bases. The CDR3 length is 12 residues. Germline V gene data show CDR1 as SGHTA and CDR2 as FQGNSA. For the CDR3, the DNA is TGTGCCAGCAGGGGAGACCAAGAGACCCAGTACTTC. Protein product: CASRGDQETQYF.

The rearrangement uses TRBV7-9 and TRBJ2-7; 11 nucleotides line up with TRBD1. Germline assignment: CDR1 SEHNR and CDR2 FQNEAQ (reference sequence). The CDR3 totals 14 residues. J lost 2 bases, V lost 5 bases, and 2 bases had no gene match. CDR3 nucleotides: TGTGCCAGCAGCCCGGGACAGGGGGCCTACGAGCAGTACTTC. Protein: CASSPGQGAYEQYF.

This clone showed up just once. V usage is TRBV11-3 and J usage is TRBJ2-2; D not resolved. Germline V CDR1 and CDR2: SGHNT, YENEEA. The CDR3 consists of 16 residues. V was cut by 5 bases and J by 4 bases, with 17 bases left in between. Here the CDR3 reads CASSRVGYTPTGELFF. The DNA of the CDR3 is TGTGCCAGCAGCCGCGTGGGCTACACCCCCACCGGGGAGCTGTTTTTT.

The chain has TRBV7-2 and TRBJ2-3; the match to TRBD1 covers 8 bases. The CDR3 totals 14 residues. Germline CDR1 and CDR2: SGHTA and FQGNSA. The junction had 0 bases not matched to a gene; V was cut back by 3 bases and J by 1 base. As DNA, the CDR3 is TGTGCCAGCAGCTTCAGGGGGCGCACAGATACGCAGTATTTT. This gives the protein CASSFRGRTDTQYF.